The sequence of this T cell receptor beta chain was determined in a study of blood T cell repertoires in COVID-19. Germline CDR1 and CDR2: KGHSH and LQKENI. The ends were cut back, 5 bases at V and 0 bases at J, with 14 bases in the middle. The CDR3 spans 16 residues. In the authors' methods: Nucleated cell number was recorded as an estimate derived from reference gene primer amplification. Method: immunoSEQ multiplex PCR; TCRdb's copy keeps in-frame clones and lacks some. The D gene and trimming were derived from the DNA, and the V and J assignments and clone size from that table. The repertoire includes approximately 100,000 clones, roughly nine tenths of them detected once, and 0.97% sits in the top ten.

This chain connects TRBV18 to TRBJ1-3; maybe TRBD1 (5 bases). The sequence was collected from a man aged 55 to 69 with acute or convalescent COVID-19. The material sequenced was peripheral blood. The CDR3 bases are TGTGCCAGCTCATTGGACACCCGGAGCTCTGGAAACACCATATATTTT. Translation gives CASSLDTRSSGNTIYF.